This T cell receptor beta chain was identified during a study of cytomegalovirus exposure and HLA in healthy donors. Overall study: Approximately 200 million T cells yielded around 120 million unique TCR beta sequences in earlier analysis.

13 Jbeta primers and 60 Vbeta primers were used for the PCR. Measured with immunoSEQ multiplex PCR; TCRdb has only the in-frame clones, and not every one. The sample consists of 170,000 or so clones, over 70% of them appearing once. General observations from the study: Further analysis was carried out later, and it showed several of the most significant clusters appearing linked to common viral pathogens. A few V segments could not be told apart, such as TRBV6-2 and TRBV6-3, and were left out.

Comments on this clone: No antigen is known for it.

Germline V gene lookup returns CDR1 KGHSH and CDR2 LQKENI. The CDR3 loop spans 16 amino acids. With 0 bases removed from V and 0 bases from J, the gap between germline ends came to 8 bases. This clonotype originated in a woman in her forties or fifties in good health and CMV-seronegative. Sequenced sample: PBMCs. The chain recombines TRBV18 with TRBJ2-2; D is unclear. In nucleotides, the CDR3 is TGTGCCAGCTCACCACCAGCTCTCTCGAACACCGGGGAGCTGTTTTTT. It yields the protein CASSPPALSNTGELFF.